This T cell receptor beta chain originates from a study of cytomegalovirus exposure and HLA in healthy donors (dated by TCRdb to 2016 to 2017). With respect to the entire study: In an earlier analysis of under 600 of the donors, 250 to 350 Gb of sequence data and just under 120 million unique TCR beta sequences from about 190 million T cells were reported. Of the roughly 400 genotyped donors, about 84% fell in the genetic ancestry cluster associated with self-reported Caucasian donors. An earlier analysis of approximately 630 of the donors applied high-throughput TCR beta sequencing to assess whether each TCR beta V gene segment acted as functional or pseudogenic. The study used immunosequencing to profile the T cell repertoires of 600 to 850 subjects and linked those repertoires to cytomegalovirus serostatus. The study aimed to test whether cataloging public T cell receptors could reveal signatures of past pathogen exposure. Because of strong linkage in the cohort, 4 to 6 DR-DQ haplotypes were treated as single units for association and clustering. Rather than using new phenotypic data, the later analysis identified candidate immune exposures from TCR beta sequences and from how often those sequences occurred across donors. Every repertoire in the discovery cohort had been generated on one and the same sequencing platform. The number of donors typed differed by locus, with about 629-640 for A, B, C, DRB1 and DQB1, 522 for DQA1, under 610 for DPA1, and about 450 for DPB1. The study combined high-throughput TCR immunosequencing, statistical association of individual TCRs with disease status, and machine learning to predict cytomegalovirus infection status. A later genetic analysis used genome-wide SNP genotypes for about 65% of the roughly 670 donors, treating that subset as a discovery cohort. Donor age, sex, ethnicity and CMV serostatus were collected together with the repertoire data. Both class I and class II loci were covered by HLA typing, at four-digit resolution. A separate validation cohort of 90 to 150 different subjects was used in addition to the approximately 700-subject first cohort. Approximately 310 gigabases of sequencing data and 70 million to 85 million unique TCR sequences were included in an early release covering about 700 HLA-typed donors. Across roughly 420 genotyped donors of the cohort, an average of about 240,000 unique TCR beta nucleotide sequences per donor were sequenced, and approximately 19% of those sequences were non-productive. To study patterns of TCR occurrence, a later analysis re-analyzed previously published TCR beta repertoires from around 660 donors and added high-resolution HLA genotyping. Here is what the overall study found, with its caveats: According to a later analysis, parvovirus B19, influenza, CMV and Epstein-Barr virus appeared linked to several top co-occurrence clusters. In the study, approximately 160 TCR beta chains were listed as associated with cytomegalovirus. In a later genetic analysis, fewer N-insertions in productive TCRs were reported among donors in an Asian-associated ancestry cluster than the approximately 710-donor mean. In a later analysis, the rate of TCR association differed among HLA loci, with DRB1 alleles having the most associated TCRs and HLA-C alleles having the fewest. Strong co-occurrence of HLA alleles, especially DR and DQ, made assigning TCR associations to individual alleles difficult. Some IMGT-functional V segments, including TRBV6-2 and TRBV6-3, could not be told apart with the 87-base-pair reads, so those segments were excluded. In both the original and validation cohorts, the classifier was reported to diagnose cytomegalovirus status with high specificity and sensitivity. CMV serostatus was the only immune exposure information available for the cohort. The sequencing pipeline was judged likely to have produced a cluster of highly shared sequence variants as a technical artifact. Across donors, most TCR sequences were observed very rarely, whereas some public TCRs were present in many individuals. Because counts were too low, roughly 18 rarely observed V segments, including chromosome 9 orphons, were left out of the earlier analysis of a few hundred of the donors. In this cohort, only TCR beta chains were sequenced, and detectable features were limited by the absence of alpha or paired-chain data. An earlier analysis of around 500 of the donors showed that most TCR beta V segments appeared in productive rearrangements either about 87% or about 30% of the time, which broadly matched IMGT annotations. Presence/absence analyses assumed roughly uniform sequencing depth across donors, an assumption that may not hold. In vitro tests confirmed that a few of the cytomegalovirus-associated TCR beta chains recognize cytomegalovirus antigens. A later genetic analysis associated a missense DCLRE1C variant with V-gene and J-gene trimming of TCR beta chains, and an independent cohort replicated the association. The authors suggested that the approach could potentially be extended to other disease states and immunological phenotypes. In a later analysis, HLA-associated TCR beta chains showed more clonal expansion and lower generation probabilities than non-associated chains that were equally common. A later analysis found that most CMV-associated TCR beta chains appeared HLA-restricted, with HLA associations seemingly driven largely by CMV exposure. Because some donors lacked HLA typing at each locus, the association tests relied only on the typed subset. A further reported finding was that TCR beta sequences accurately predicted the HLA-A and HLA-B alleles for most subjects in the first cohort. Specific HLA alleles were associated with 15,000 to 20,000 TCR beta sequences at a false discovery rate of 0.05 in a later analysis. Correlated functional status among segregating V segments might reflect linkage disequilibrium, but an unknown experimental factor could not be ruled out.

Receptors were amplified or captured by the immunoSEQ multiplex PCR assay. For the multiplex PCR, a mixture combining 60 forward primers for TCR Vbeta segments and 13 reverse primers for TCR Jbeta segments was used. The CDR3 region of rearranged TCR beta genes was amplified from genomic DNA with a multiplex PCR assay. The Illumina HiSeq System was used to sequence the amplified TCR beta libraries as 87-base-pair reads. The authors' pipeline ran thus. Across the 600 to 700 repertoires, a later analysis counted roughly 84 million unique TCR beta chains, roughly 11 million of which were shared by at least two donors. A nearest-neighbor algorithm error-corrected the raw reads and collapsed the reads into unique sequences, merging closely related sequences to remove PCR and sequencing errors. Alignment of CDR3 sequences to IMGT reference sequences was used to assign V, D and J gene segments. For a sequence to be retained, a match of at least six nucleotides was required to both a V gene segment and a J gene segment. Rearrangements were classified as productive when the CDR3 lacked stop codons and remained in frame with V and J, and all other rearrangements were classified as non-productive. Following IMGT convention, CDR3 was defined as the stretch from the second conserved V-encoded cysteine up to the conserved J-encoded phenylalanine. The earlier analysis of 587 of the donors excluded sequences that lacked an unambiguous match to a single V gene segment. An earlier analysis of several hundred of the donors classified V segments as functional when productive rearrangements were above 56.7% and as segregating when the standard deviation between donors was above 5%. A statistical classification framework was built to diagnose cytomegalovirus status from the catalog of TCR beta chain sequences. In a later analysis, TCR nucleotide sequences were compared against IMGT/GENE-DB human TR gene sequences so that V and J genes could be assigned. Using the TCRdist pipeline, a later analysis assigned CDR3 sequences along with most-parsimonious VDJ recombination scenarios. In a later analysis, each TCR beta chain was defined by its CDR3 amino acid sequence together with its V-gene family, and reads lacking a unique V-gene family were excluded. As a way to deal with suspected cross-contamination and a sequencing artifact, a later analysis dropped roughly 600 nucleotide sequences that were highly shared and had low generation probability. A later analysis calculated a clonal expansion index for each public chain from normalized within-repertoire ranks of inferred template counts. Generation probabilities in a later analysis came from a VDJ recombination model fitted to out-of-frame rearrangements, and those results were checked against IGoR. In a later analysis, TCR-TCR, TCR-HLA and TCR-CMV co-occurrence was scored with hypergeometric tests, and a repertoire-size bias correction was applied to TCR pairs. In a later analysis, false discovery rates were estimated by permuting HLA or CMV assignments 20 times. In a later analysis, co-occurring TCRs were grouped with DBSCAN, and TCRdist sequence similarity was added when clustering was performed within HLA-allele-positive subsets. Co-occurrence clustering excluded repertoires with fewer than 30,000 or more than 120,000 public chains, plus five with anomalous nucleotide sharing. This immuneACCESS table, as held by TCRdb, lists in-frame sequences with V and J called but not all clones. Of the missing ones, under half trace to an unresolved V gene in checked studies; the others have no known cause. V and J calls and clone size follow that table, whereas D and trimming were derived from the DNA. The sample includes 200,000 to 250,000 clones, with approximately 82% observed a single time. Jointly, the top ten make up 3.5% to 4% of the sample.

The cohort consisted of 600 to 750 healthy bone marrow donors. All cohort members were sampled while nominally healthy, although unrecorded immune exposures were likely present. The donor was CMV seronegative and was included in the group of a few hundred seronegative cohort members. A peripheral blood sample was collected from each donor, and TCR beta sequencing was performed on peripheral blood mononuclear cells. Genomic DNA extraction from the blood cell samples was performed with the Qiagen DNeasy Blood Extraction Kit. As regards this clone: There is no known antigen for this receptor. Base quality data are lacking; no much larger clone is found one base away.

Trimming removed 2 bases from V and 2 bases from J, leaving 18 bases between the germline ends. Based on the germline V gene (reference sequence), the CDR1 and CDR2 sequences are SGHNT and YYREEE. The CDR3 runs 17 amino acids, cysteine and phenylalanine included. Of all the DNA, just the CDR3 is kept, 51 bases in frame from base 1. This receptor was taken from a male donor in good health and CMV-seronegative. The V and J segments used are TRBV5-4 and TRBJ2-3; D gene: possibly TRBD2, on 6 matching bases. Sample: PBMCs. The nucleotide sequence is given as TGTGCCAGCAGCTTACTTGGTAGCGGAACCTTCACAGATACGCAGTATTTT. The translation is CASSLLGSGTFTDTQYF.